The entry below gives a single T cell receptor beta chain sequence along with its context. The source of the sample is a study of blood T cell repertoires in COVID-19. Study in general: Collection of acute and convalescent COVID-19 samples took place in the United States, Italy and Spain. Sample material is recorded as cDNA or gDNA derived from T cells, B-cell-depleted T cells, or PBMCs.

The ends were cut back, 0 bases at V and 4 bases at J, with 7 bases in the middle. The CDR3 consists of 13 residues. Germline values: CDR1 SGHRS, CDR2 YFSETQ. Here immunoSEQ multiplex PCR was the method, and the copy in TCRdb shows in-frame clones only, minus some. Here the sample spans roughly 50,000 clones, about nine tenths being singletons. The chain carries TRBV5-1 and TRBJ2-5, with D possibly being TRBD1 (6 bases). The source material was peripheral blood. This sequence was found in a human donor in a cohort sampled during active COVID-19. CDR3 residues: CASSLEGGETQYF. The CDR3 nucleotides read TGCGCCAGCAGCTTGGAAGGGGGAGAGACCCAGTACTTC.